This T cell receptor beta chain was sequenced for a study of human CD8 memory T cell subsets. UMI-labeled 5' RACE was the method by which TCR beta libraries were made. In the original workflow: Whatever TCR beta library was examined, it held from more than 2,500 up to 18,000 functional CDR3 beta clonotypes. For each CDR3 protein, TCRdb gives one entry from its re-call of the 5' RACE reads, without DNA. The V and J calls here are based on TCRdb, not the publication. The data include several thousand distinct CDR3 sequences; the top ten clones carry 20% to 30%. This CDR3 region has 15 residues. CDR1 SGHTA and CDR2 FQGTGA come from the germline V gene. TPEX cells, early memory CD8+ T cells with exhausted-like traits, were CCR7+ PD-1+ TIGIT+. Extraction drew RNA from duplicate vials of fewer than 180,000 sorted CD8+ T cells for each subset.

The sequence derives from a human donor in good health. The rearrangement joins TRBV7-3 to TRBJ2-1. Sample: CD8+ T cells from PBMCs. Here the CDR3 reads CASSLNRESYNEQFF.